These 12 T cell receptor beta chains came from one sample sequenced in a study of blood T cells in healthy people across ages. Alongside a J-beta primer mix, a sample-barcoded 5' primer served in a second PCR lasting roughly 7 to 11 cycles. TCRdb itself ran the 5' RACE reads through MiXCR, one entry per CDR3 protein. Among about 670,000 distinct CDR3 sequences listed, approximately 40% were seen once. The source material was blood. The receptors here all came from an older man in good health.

The CDR3 is CASSQVGTTNEQFF. DNA of the CDR3: TGTGCCAGCAGCCAAGTCGGGACCACGAATGAGCAGTTCTTC. The chain employs TRBV14 and TRBJ2-1; either TRBD1 or TRBD2 may supply D (5 bases each). Trimming stripped 1 base from V and 7 bases from J, with 11 bases between. Germline CDR1 and CDR2: SGHDN and FVKESK. The CDR3 consists of 14 residues.

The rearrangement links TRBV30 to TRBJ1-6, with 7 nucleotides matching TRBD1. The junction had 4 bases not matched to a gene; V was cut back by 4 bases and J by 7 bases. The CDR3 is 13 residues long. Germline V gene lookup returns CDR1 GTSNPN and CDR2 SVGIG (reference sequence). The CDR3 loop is CAWMGQSNSPLHF. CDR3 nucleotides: TGTGCCTGGATGGGACAGTCCAATTCACCCCTCCACTTT.

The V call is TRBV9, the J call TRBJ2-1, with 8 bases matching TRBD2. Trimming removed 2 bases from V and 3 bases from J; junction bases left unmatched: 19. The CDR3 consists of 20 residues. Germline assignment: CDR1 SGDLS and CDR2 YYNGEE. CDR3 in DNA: TGTGCCAGCAGCGTGAGCGGGGGAGAAAGCCTATACCCACTCTACAATGAGCAGTTCTTC. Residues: CASSVSGGESLYPLYNEQFF.

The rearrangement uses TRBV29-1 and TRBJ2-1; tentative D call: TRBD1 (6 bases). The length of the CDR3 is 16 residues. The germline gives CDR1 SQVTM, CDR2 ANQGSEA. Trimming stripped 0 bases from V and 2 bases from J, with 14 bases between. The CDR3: CSVEETGQRAYNEQFF. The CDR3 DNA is TGCAGCGTTGAAGAAACCGGACAGAGAGCCTACAATGAGCAGTTCTTC.

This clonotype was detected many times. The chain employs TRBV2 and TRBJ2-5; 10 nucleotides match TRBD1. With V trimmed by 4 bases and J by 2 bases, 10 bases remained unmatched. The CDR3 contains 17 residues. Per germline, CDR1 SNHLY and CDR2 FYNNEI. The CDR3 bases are TGTGCCAGCAGTGGCTTAATGGCGGGACAGGGGCAAGAGACCCAGTACTTC. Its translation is CASSGLMAGQGQETQYF.

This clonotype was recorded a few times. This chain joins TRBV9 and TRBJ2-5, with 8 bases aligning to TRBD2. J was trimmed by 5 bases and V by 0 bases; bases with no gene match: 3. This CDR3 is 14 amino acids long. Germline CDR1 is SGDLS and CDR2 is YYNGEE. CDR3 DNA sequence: TGTGCCAGCAGCGTAGCTGGACTAGCCGAGACCCAGTACTTC. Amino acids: CASSVAGLAETQYF.

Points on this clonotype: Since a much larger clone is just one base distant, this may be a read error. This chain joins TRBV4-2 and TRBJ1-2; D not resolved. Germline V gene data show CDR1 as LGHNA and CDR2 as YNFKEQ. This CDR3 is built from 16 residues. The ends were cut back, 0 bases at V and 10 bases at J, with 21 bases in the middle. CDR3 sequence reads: CASSQDMALKGVDYTF. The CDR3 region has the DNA TGTGCCAGCAGCCAAGACATGGCCCTAAAGGGAGTTGACTACACCTTC.

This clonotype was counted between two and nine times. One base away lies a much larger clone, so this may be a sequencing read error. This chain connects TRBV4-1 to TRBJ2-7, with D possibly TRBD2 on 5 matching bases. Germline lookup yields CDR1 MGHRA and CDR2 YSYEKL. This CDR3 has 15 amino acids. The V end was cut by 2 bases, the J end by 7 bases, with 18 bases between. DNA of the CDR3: TGCGCCAGCAGCCAACCGAGTCTCCCGGAGGCTGAGCAGTACTTC. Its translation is CASSQPSLPEAEQYF.

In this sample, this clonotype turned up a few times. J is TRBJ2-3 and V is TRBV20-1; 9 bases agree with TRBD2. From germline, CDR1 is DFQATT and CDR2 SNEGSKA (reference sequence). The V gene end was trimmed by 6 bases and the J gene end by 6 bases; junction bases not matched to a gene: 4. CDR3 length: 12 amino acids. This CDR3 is CSAPGLADTQYF. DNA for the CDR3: TGCAGTGCCCCTGGACTAGCGGATACGCAGTATTTT.

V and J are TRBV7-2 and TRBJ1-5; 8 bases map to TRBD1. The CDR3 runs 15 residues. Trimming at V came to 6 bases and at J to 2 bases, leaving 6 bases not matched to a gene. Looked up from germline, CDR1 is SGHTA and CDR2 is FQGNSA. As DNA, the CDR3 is TGTGCCAGCAGGATGACAGGGGTGGGCAATCAGCCCCAGCATTTT. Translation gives CASRMTGVGNQPQHF.

The CDR3 reads CASSLMGLAYEQYF. The CDR3 DNA follows: TGTGCCAGCAGTTTGATGGGACTTGCTTACGAGCAGTACTTC. V gene TRBV28 combines with J gene TRBJ2-7, with D possibly being TRBD2 (6 bases). Deletions cut 3 bases from V and 4 bases from J, with 13 bases between. CDR3 length equals 14 residues. In germline, CDR1 is MDHEN, CDR2 SYDVKM.

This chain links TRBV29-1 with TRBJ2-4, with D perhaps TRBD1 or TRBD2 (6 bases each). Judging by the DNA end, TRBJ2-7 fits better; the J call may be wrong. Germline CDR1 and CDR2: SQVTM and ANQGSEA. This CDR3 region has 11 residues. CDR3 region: CSGAGEDEQYF. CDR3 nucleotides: TGCAGCGGTGCAGGGGAGGACGAGCAGTACTTC.